This TCR beta chain was sequenced for a study of blood T cell repertoires in COVID-19. Turning to the study itself: Some COVID-19 samples were acute and others convalescent; all came from the United States, Italy and Spain. In each case, the material was cDNA or gDNA derived from T cells, B-cell-depleted T cells, or PBMCs.

V gave up 3 bases and J gave up 10 bases, with 19 bases separating them. The CDR3 is 16 amino acids. Germline V lookup: CDR1 KGHSH, CDR2 LQKENI. Original data processing: Nucleated cell number was recorded as an estimate derived from reference gene primer amplification. Here immunoSEQ multiplex PCR was the method, and the copy in TCRdb shows in-frame clones only, minus some. The V and J calls and clone size are taken from that table; D and trimming were inferred from the DNA. The sample includes over 100,000 clones, roughly 77% of them seen just once. This clonotype originated in a man aged 55 to 69 with active or convalescent COVID-19. Sample: peripheral blood. V is TRBV18 and J is TRBJ1-6, with D unresolved. Written as DNA, the CDR3 is TGTGCCAGCTCACCTCCACCGCTACCTAGCGGGTCACCCCTCCACTTT. As protein: CASSPPPLPSGSPLHF. Supplemented by reference TRBV18 and TRBJ1-6, the full variable domain reads NAGVMQNPRHLVRRRGQEARLRCSPMKGHSHVYWYRQLPEEGLKFMVYLQKENIIDESGMPKERFSAEFPKEGPSILRIQQVVRGDSAAYFCASSPPPLPSGSPLHFGNGTRLTVT.